This T cell receptor beta chain comes out of a study of T-cell memory formation after mild COVID-19. Whole-study results and caveats: A second wave expanding day 15 to 37 was CD4+-biased; contracting clones were balanced.

The CDR3 contains 13 residues. Germline V gene data show CDR1 as DFQATT and CDR2 as SNEGSKA (reference sequence). Between the trimmed V and J ends, which lost 5 bases and 12 bases, there was a span of 17 bases. TCRdb called the 5' RACE reads again in MiXCR, with one record for every CDR3 protein. The sample yields a few hundred thousand distinct CDR3 sequences, 20% seen once. With regard to this clonotype: Its antigen is not identified.

The chain couples TRBV20-1 to TRBJ1-6; TRBD1 is a possible D gene (6 bases). Sequenced material: PBMCs or a T cell subset sorted from them (not recorded which). The sequence derives from a man aged 18 to 30 who had mild COVID-19 (a few samples of this study predate the infection). Cell type and time point are not known. CDR3 loop: CSALQGKRLPLHF. The CDR3 bases are TGCAGTGCTTTGCAGGGGAAACGACTACCCCTCCACTTT.